This T cell receptor beta chain appears in the sequencing data of a study of OX40 agonist ivuxolimab in advanced cancers. Study context: Ivuxolimab, which is an agonistic anti-OX40 (CD134) antibody, was administered to the patients. Findings of the study overall: Relative to CD4+ cells, CD8+ T cells on average had more expanded clones.

The assay was immunoSEQ multiplex PCR, and TCRdb's table has in-frame clones only and misses some. Among roughly 32,000 clones listed, 80% to 85% were seen once. About this clone itself: Its antigen is not known.

Germline assignment: CDR1 KGHSH and CDR2 LQKENI. The CDR3 is made up of 15 amino acids. V dropped 0 bases and J dropped 0 bases, with 8 bases sitting between them. The chain combines TRBV18 with TRBJ1-1; D is undetermined. The specimen was CD4+ or CD8+ T cells sorted from blood, collected in a trial of the OX40 agonist ivuxolimab. The receptor comes from an adult with an advanced solid tumor such as melanoma, head and neck, liver or kidney cancer. The CDR3 sequence: CASSPPSQVNTEAFF. As DNA, the CDR3 is TGTGCCAGCTCACCACCCAGCCAGGTGAACACTGAAGCTTTCTTT.